One and the same sample provided the 4 T cell receptor beta chains below, sequenced in a study of cytomegalovirus exposure and HLA in healthy donors. Profiled with immunoSEQ multiplex PCR; TCRdb holds only in-frame clones, not every one. The table lists roughly 330,000 clones, 87% of them singletons. The sequencing input was PBMCs. These receptors came from a woman in her 30s in good health and CMV-seropositive.

V gene TRBV30 combines with J gene TRBJ1-5; 9 nucleotides align to TRBD1. The V gene's germline CDR1 is GTSNPN and CDR2 SVGIG (reference sequence). This CDR3 has 14 residues. The V segment lost 0 bases and the J segment 6 bases; nucleotides outside the gene matches: 3. In DNA, the CDR3 is TGTGCCTGGAGTGTCGACAGGGGGGTTCAGCCCCAGCATTTT. Translated, it gives CAWSVDRGVQPQHF.

The rearrangement links TRBV11-3 to TRBJ2-1, with TRBD2 as a possible D gene (5 bases). The CDR3 covers 15 residues. Trimming removed 4 bases from V and 0 bases from J, with 10 bases in between. The germline V gene has CDR1 SGHNT and CDR2 YENEEA. The CDR3, as DNA: TGTGCCAGCAGCTCGGACTCAAACTCCTACAATGAGCAGTTCTTC. Translation: CASSSDSNSYNEQFF.

CDR3 bases: TGTGCCAGCAGGTCCCCAGGGATGGCTGAAGCTTTCTTT. Residues: CASRSPGMAEAFF. The chain links TRBV6-5 to TRBJ1-1; maybe TRBD1 (5 bases). Trimming shortened V by 6 bases and J by 6 bases, and 14 bases separated the two germline ends. CDR1 and CDR2 (germline): MNHEY, SVGAGI. The CDR3 is 13 residues long.

This chain joins TRBV9 and TRBJ2-3; the D gene could be TRBD1 or TRBD2 (7 bases each). Germline V gene lookup returns CDR1 SGDLS and CDR2 YYNGEE. The V gene lost 3 bases and the J gene lost 0 bases, with 17 bases spanning the gap. The CDR3 runs 17 residues. In nucleotides, the CDR3 is TGTGCCAGCAGCGAAGCGGGACAGCTCACTAGCACAGATACGCAGTATTTT. Protein sequence: CASSEAGQLTSTDTQYF.